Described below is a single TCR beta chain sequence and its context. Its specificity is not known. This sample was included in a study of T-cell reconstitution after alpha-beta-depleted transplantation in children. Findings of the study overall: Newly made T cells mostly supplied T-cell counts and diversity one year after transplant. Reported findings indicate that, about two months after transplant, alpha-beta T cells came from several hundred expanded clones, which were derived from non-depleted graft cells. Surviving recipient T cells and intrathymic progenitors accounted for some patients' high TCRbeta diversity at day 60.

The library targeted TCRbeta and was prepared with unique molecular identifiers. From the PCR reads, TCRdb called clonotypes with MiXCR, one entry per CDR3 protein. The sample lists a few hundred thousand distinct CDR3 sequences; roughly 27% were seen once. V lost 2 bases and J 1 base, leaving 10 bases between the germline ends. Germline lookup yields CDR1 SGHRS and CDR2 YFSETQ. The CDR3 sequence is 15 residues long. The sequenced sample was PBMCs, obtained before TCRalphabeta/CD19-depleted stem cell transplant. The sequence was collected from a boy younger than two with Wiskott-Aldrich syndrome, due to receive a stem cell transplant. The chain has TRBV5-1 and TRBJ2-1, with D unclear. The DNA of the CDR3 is TGCGCCAGCAGCTTTCTCTCCCAGTCCTACAATGAGCAGTTCTTC. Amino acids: CASSFLSQSYNEQFF.